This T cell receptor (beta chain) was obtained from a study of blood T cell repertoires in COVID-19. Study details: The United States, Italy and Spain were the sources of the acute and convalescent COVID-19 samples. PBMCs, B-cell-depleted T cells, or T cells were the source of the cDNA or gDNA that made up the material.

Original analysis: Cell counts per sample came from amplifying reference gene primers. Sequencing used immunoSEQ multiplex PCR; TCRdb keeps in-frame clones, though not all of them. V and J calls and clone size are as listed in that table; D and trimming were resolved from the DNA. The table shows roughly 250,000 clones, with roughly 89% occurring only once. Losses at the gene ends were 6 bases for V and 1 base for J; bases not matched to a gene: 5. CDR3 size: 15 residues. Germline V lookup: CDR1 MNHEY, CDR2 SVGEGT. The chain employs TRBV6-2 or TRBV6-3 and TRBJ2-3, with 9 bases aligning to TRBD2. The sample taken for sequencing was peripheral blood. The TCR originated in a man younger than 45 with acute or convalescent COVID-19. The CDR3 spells CASSLAGARTDTQYF. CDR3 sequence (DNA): TGTGCCAGCAGCTTAGCGGGGGCGCGCACAGATACGCAGTATTTT.